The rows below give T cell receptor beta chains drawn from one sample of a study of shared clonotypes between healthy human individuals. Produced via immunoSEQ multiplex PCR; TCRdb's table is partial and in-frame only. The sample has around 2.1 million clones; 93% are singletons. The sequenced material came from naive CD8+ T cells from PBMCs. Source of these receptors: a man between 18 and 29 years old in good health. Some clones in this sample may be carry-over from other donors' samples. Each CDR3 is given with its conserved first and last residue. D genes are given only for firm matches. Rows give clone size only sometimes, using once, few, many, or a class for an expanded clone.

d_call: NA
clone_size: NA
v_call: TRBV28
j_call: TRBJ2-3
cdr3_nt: TGTGCCAGCAGTCCCCGACAGACCTACACAGATACGCAGTATTTT
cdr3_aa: CASSPRQTYTDTQYF

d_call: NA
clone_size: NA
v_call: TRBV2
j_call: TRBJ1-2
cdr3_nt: TGTGCCAGCAGTGAATACGGGGGGGATGGCTACACCTTC
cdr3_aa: CASSEYGGDGYTF

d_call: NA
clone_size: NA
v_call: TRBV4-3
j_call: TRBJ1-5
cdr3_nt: TGCGCCAGCAGCCCGACACGTTATAGCAATCAGCCCCAGCATTTT
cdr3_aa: CASSPTRYSNQPQHF

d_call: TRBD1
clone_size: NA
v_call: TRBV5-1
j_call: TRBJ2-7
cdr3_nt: TGCGCCAGCAGCCCGCCCGGGACAGTAGTGGACGAGCAGTACTTC
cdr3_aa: CASSPPGTVVDEQYF

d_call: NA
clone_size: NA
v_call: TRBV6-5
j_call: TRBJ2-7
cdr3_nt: TGTGCCAGCAGTTACTCAGCAGACAGCTACGAGCAGTACTTC
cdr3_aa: CASSYSADSYEQYF

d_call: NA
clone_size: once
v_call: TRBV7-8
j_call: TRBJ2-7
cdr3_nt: TGTGCCAGCAGTTCCGGACGTGGCGAGCAGTACTTC
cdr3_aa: CASSSGRGEQYF

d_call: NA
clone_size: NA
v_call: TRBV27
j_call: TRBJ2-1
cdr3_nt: TGTGCCAGCAGTTTAGGGGGTTACAATGAGCAGTTCTTC
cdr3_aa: CASSLGGYNEQFF

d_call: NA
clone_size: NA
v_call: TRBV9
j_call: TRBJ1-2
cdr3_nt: TGTGCCAGCAGCGTAGGGATAGGGGGGAAAGAAGGCTACACCTTC
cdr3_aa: CASSVGIGGKEGYTF

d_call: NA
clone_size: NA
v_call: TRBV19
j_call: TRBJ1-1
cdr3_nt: TGTGCCACCACGTTCCGGGGGAACACTGAAGCTTTCTTT
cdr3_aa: CATTFRGNTEAFF

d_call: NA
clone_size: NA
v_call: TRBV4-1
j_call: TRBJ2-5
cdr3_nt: TGCGCCAGCAGCCAAGGATGGGGTTCTGGAGAGACCCAGTACTTC
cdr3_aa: CASSQGWGSGETQYF

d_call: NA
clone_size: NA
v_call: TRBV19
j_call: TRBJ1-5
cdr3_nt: TGTGCCAGTAGTCTGGGACTGGGATATAGCAATCAGCCCCAGCATTTT
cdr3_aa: CASSLGLGYSNQPQHF

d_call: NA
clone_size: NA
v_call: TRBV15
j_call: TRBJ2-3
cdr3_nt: TGTGCCACCAGCAGAACTAGTAGTGGGGGCGATACGCAGTATTTT
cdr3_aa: CATSRTSSGGDTQYF

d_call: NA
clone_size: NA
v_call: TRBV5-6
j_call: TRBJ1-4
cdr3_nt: TGTGCCAGCAGTTCGTCCTACGGCGGGAGAAATGAAAAACTGTTTTTT
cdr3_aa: CASSSSYGGRNEKLFF

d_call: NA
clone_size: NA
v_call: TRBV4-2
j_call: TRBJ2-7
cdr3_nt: TGTGCCAGCAGCCAAGTACTTACAATAATTAGGACGCCCTACGAGCAGTACTTC
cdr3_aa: CASSQVLTIIRTPYEQYF

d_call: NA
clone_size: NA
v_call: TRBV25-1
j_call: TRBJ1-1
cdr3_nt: TGTGCCAGCAGTGAAAAGATCGGCCTTGGTCGGGAAGCTTTCTTT
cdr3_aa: CASSEKIGLGREAFF

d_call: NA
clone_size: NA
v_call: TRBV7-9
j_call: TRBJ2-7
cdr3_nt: TGTGCCAGCAGCCCAGGATCCCGCTCCTACGAGCAGTACTTC
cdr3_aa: CASSPGSRSYEQYF

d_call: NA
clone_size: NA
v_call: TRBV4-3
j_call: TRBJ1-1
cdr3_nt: TGCGCCAGCAGCCAGAACGAGAACAGGAACACTGAAGCTTTCTTT
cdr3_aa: CASSQNENRNTEAFF

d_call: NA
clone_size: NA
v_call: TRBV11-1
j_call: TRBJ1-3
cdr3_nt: TGTGCCAGCAGCCCGACAATCTCGACTGGCCTCGGGGCCATATATTTT
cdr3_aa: CASSPTISTGLGAIYF

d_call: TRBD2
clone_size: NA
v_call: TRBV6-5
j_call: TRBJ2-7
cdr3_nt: TGTGCCAGCAGTTGGGCGGGAGTAGGCTACGAGCAGTACTTC
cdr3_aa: CASSWAGVGYEQYF

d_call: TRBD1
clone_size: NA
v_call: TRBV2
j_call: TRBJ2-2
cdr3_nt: TGTGCCAGCAGTGAATTGACCGGGACAGCGAACACCGGGGAGCTGTTTTTT
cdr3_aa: CASSELTGTANTGELFF

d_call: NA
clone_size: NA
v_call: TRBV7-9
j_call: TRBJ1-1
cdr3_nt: TGTGCCAGCAGCTTAGGAGGGGTAGGCACTGAAGCTTTCTTT
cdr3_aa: CASSLGGVGTEAFF

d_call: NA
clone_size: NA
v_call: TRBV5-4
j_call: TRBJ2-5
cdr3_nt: TGTGCCAGCAGCGCGGCGCGGGGGCTGGAGACCCAGTACTTC
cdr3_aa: CASSAARGLETQYF

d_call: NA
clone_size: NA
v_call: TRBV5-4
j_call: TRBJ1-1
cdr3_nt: TGTGCCAGCAGCTTGGCCCCAGGCTTCATGAACACTGAAGCTTTCTTT
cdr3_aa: CASSLAPGFMNTEAFF

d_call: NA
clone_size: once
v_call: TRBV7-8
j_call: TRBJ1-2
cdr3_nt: TGTGCCAGCAGCTTAGAGGAAGGGATCTATGGCTACACCTTC
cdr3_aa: CASSLEEGIYGYTF

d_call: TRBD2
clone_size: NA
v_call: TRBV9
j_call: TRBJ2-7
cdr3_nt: TGTGCCAGCAGCGTAGCTGGAGGGACTAGTTACGAGCAGTACTTC
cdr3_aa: CASSVAGGTSYEQYF

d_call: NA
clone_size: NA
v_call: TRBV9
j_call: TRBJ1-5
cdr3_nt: TGTGCCAGCGGCGGGGCGAACAATCAGCCCCAGCATTTT
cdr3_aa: CASGGANNQPQHF

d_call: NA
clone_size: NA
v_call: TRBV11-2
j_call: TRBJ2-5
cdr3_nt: TGTGCCAGCAGCTTAGATTCTCAGACCCAGTACTTC
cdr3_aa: CASSLDSQTQYF

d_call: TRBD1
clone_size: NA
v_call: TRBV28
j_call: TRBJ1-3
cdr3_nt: TGTGCCAGCAGTTTAATGACAGGGATATACTCTGGAAACACCATATATTTT
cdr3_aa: CASSLMTGIYSGNTIYF

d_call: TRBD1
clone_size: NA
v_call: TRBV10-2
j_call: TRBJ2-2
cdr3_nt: TGCGCCAGCAGGGGGAGACAGGGGCTGACCGGGGAGCTGTTTTTT
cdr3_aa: CASRGRQGLTGELFF

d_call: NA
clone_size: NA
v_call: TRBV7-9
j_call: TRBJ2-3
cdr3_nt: TGTGCCAGCAGCTTTGGGTCAGATACGCAGTATTTT
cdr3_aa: CASSFGSDTQYF

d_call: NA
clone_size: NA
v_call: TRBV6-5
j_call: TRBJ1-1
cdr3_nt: TGTGCCAGCAGTTACGGAGAGAGTGAAGCTTTCTTT
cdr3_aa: CASSYGESEAFF

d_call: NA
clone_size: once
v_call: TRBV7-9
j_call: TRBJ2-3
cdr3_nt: TGTGCCAGCAGCGTAAAAGGAGGGGGAGGGGAACTAGATACGCAGTATTTT
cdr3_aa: CASSVKGGGGELDTQYF

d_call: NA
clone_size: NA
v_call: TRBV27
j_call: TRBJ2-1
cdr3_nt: TGTGCCAGCAGTCCAACTACCACCCATGAGCAGTTCTTC
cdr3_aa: CASSPTTTHEQFF

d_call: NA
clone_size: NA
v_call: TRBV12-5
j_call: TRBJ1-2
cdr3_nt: TGTGCTAGTGGTTCTGGGACAAGTTATGGCTACACCTTC
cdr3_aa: CASGSGTSYGYTF

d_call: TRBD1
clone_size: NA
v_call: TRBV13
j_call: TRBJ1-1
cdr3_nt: TGTGCCAGCAGCCCCGGGACAGGGAGGGTAGGAACTGAAGCTTTCTTT
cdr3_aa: CASSPGTGRVGTEAFF

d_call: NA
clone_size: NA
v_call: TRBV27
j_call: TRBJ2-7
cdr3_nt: TGTGCCAGCAGTTTAGTGGGCAGCTTAGGTCGATACGAGCAGTACTTC
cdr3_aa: CASSLVGSLGRYEQYF

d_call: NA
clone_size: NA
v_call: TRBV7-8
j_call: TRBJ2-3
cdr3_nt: TGTGCCAGCAGCTTTGTAATACGAGCAGATACGCAGTATTTT
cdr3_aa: CASSFVIRADTQYF

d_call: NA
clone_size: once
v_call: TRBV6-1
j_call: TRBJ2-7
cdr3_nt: TGTGCCAGCAGTGAAGCTAGATTCTACGAGCAGTACTTC
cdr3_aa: CASSEARFYEQYF

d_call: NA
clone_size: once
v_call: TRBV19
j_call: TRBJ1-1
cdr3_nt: TGTGCCAGTAGTACGGACAGCCATGAAGCTTTCTTT
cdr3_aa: CASSTDSHEAFF

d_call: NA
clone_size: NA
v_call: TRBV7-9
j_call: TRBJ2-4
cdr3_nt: TGTGCCAGCAGCCCTCGTGTAGGGGGTAACATTCAGTACTTC
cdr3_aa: CASSPRVGGNIQYF

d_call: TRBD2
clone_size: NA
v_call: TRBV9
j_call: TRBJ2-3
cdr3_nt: TGTGCCAGCAGCGAGCCACTAGCGGGAGGGTTAGATACGCAGTATTTT
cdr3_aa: CASSEPLAGGLDTQYF

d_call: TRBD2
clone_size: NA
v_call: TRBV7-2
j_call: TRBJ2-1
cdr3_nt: TGTGCCAGCAGCCGGACTAGCGGGTTGTCCCCGGGGAATGAGCAGTTCTTC
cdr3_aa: CASSRTSGLSPGNEQFF

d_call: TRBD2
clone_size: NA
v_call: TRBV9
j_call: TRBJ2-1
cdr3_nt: TGTGCCAGCAGCGTAGCACGGCTAGCGGGCTACAATGAGCAGTTCTTC
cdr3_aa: CASSVARLAGYNEQFF

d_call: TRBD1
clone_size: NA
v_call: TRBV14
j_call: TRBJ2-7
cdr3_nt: TGTGCCAGCAGCCAAGATTTTGGGACAGGGGACCACGAGCAGTACTTC
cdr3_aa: CASSQDFGTGDHEQYF

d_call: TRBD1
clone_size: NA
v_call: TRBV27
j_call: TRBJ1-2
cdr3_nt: TGTGCCAGCAACCCAGGGGGAGCTAACTATGGCTACACCTTC
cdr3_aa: CASNPGGANYGYTF

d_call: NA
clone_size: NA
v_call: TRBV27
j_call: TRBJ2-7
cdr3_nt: TGTGCCAGCAGTTTGGCGGGACTCCGAAGCTCCTACGAGCAGTACTTC
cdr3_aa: CASSLAGLRSSYEQYF

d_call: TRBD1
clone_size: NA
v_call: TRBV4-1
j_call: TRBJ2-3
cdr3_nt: TGCGCCAGCAGCCACGGACAGGGAGCATGGTCGGATACGCAGTATTTT
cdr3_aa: CASSHGQGAWSDTQYF

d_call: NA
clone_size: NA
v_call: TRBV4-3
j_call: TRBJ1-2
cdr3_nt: TGCGCCAGCAGCCAAGATAGGTCTGGGTTTGGATATGGCTACACCTTC
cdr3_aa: CASSQDRSGFGYGYTF

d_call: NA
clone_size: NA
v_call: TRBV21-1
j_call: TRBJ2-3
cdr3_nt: TGTGCCAGCAGCAATACAACCAGCACAGATACGCAGTATTTT
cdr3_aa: CASSNTTSTDTQYF

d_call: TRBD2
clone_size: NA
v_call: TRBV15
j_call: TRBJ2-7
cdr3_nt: TGTGCCACCAGCAGAGATTTCTCCCTAGCGGGTTACGAGCAGTACTTC
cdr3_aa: CATSRDFSLAGYEQYF

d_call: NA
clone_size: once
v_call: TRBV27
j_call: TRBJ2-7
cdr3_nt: TGTGCCAGCAGTTCGGCAGGGCCCTACGAGCAGTACTTC
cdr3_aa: CASSSAGPYEQYF

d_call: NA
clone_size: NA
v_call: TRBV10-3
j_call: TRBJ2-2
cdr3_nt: TGTGCCATCAGTGAGCTCGCCGGGGAGCTGTTTTTT
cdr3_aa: CAISELAGELFF

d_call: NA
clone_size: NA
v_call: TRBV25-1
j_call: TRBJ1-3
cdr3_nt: TGTGCCAGCAGTGAAGGGGGACCGGGAACCATATATTTT
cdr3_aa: CASSEGGPGTIYF

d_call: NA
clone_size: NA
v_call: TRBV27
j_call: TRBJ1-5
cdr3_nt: TGTGCCAGCAGTATTACAGGTACGAATCAGCCCCAGCATTTT
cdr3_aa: CASSITGTNQPQHF

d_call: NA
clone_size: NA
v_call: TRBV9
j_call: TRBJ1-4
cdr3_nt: TGTGCCAGCAGCGTAGCGGCCGTCCCATCTCGTGAAAAACTGTTTTTT
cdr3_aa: CASSVAAVPSREKLFF